This T cell receptor (beta chain) was observed in a study of molecular identifiers for immune sequencing clone quantification. Study-wide findings and caveats: Clones carrying above 20 RNA copies accounted for over 98% of effector molecules, under 1% in naive cells.

There are 14 residues in the CDR3. V was pared by 4 bases and J by 6 bases, with 8 bases of the junction left unmatched. Concerning this clonotype: Its antigen is unknown. With a much larger clone just one base away, this may be a read error. The conserved final phenylalanine or tryptophan is absent from the CDR3, which likely points to a read error.

Using its own MiXCR run on the PCR reads, TCRdb lists one record per CDR3 protein. The sample yields over 600,000 distinct CDR3 sequences, just under 20% seen once. Sequenced: naive CD8+ T cells from blood, with Jurkat cell RNA spiked in. The subset denotes: FACS-sorted CD8+CD4-CCR7+CD45RA+ naive T cells. This TCR came from a human donor in good health. Some libraries in this study had Jurkat cell RNA spiked in. This sequence joins TRBV12-3 or TRBV12-4 and TRBJ1-1; the match to TRBD1 covers 7 bases. DNA of the CDR3: TGTGCCAGCAGTTCCGGGACAGCCTTGGCTGAAGCTTTCTCT. As protein: CASSSGTALAEAFS.